This T cell receptor (beta chain) was observed in a study of cytomegalovirus exposure and HLA in healthy donors. Study-wide findings and caveats: Excluded were some V segments that proved indistinguishable, including TRBV6-2 and TRBV6-3. It was taken for granted in presence/absence analyses that sequencing depth across donors was roughly uniform. Trimming of TCR beta V- and J-genes showed a link, identified in a later analysis, to a missense DCLRE1C variant.

About this clone itself: Its target is unknown.

The CDR3 is 15 amino acids. V lost 1 base to trimming and J lost 4 bases; unmatched junction nucleotides: 6. Germline V gene lookup returns CDR1 SGHNT and CDR2 YYREEE (reference sequence). Both 60 Vbeta primers and 13 Jbeta primers went into the PCR. Produced via immunoSEQ multiplex PCR; TCRdb's table is partial and in-frame only. Of 120,000 to 150,000 clones in the sample, 79% were seen once. The source material was PBMCs. The origin of this receptor is a woman between 40 and 55 years old in good health and CMV-seropositive. The chain joins TRBV5-4 to TRBJ2-3, with TRBD1 matching 7 bases. The CDR3 nucleotides read TGTGCCAGCAGCTTGACGGGTACAGGGGCAGATACGCAGTATTTT. It yields the protein CASSLTGTGADTQYF.